These 20 T cell receptor beta chains originate from one sample sequenced in a study of blood T cell repertoires in COVID-19. Only in-frame clones appear in the TCRdb table, and some are missing; sequencing was by immunoSEQ multiplex PCR. The sample consists of about 250,000 clones, around 86% of them appearing once. Material: peripheral blood. The receptors were gathered from a woman over 75 with COVID-19, enrolled during active disease.

The chain has TRBV9 and TRBJ2-2; TRBD2 matches at 10 bases. Germline V gene data show CDR1 as SGDLS and CDR2 as YYNGEE. The CDR3 length is 18 residues. V shed 3 bases and J 6 bases; nucleotides not matched to a gene: 14. The CDR3 nucleotides read TGTGCCAGCAGCGACCCCCCCTGGAGCGGGGGGGCCGCCGGGGAGCTGTTTTTT. Translated, it gives CASSDPPWSGGAAGELFF.

The gene calls are TRBV7-6 and TRBJ1-1; D gene uncertain. The V gene's germline CDR1 is SGHVS and CDR2 FNYEAQ. Trimming left V 1 base short and J 1 base short, with 10 bases between. This CDR3 has 15 amino acids. The CDR3 reads CASSLVAGGNTEAFF. In DNA, the CDR3 is TGTGCCAGCAGCTTAGTGGCGGGCGGGAACACTGAAGCTTTCTTT.

This clone was picked up one time. This chain uses TRBV4-2 with TRBJ1-3; possibly TRBD1 for D (5 bases). Germline loops: CDR1 LGHNA, CDR2 YNFKEQ. V was shortened by 0 bases and J by 0 bases, with 15 bases between the two germline ends. The CDR3 covers 18 residues. The CDR3 DNA sequence: TGTGCCAGCAGCCAAGATCTTAGCTTGACAGCCTCTGGAAACACCATATATTTT. Encoded protein: CASSQDLSLTASGNTIYF.

The V call is TRBV28, the J call TRBJ1-3; D call uncertain. This CDR3 is 16 amino acids long. V lost 3 bases and J lost 2, with 14 bases in between. Looked up from germline, CDR1 is MDHEN and CDR2 is SYDVKM. The CDR3, as DNA: TGTGCCAGCAGTTTGGAACCGGGAAGAGCTGGAAACACCATATATTTT. Encoded protein: CASSLEPGRAGNTIYF.

V usage is TRBV7-9 and J usage is TRBJ1-2; D possibly corresponds to TRBD1 (6 bases). Germline assignment: CDR1 SEHNR and CDR2 FQNEAQ (reference sequence). The CDR3 totals 15 residues. V shed 0 bases and J shed 6 bases, with 14 bases lying between them. The CDR3 reads CASSLASGTQNGYTF. In DNA form, the CDR3 reads TGTGCCAGCAGCTTAGCCTCCGGGACACAAAATGGCTACACCTTC.

This chain joins TRBV19 and TRBJ1-1; D call uncertain. V was shortened by 4 bases and J by 5 bases, with 8 bases between the two germline ends. Germline V gives CDR1 LNHDA, CDR2 SQIVND (reference sequence). This CDR3 spans 12 amino acids. In nucleotides, the CDR3 is TGTGCCAGTAGTAACCGGGAGACTGAAGCTTTCTTT. Translating it yields CASSNRETEAFF.

The rearrangement uses TRBV19 and TRBJ1-2; 7 nucleotides line up with TRBD1. Germline V gene lookup returns CDR1 LNHDA and CDR2 SQIVND (reference sequence). V gave up 6 bases and J gave up 8 bases; unmatched junction bases: 9. CDR3 length: 13 residues. The CDR3 protein is CASSLQGVEGYTF. The CDR3 DNA is TGTGCCAGTAGCCTCCAGGGGGTAGAGGGCTACACCTTC.

The J gene is TRBJ2-7, the V gene TRBV7-2, with 8 bases fitting TRBD1. After removal of 3 bases from V and 1 base from J, the junction contained 8 bases not matched to a gene. This CDR3 is built from 16 residues. CDR1 SGHTA and CDR2 FQGNSA come from the germline V gene. The chain's CDR3 is CASSFRDGQGSYEQYF. In DNA form, the CDR3 reads TGTGCCAGCAGCTTCAGGGATGGACAGGGATCCTACGAGCAGTACTTC.

The chain combines TRBV7-9 with TRBJ1-4, with 9 bases fitting TRBD1. The CDR3 extends over 17 amino acids. The trim removed 2 bases at V and 5 bases at J, leaving 9 bases unmatched. Germline lookup yields CDR1 SEHNR and CDR2 FQNEAQ (reference sequence). The CDR3 DNA reads TGTGCCAGCAGCTTACAACCGGCCGGGACAGGGAATGAAAAACTGTTTTTT. Its translation is CASSLQPAGTGNEKLFF.

Only one count was recorded for this clone. V usage is TRBV6-1 and J usage is TRBJ1-1, with D possibly TRBD1 on 5 matching bases. CDR1 and CDR2 (germline): MNHNS, SASEGT. Trimming stripped 2 bases from V and 10 bases from J, with 11 bases between. This CDR3 comprises 12 residues. The CDR3 here is CASSERTGSAFF. CDR3 nucleotide sequence: TGTGCCAGCAGTGAAAGAACAGGCTCAGCTTTCTTT.

The rearrangement links TRBV18 to TRBJ1-2; no definite D call. CDR3 length: 15 amino acids. Germline V gene lookup returns CDR1 KGHSH and CDR2 LQKENI. Trimming removed 2 bases from V and 3 bases from J, with 13 bases in between. This chain's CDR3 is CASSPIKQQDYGYTF. The CDR3 DNA reads TGTGCCAGCTCACCAATCAAACAGCAGGACTATGGCTACACCTTC.

J is TRBJ1-4 and V is TRBV28; 9 nucleotides agree with TRBD1. The CDR3 is made up of 15 amino acids. From germline, CDR1 is MDHEN and CDR2 SYDVKM. Trimming took 6 bases from V and 8 from J; bases not matched to a gene: 10. In DNA, the CDR3 is TGTGCCAGCAGCTCGCCCGGGACAGGGCAGGAAAAACTGTTTTTT. Its protein product is CASSSPGTGQEKLFF. The complete variable domain, with remaining parts taken from reference TRBV28 and TRBJ1-4, reads DVKVTQSSRYLVKRTGEKVFLECVQDMDHENMFWYRQDPGLGLRLIYFSYDVKMKEKGDIPEGYSVSREKKERFSLILESASTNQTSMYLCASSSPGTGQEKLFFGSGTQLSVL.

This chain links TRBV28 with TRBJ1-2; the match to TRBD1 covers 9 bases. CDR3 size: 14 residues. After removal of 8 bases from V and 4 bases from J, the junction contained 8 bases not matched to a gene. Germline V lookup: CDR1 MDHEN, CDR2 SYDVKM. CDR3 loop: CASSEGDRVYGYTF. As DNA, the CDR3 is TGTGCCAGCTCGGAGGGGGACAGGGTCTATGGCTACACCTTC.

The V gene is TRBV7-9, the J gene TRBJ2-5; 9 bases fit TRBD1. J lost 6 bases, V lost 5 bases, and 4 bases had no gene match. CDR1 and CDR2 (germline): SEHNR, FQNEAQ (reference sequence). The CDR3 extends over 13 amino acids. CDR3 DNA: TGTGCCAGCAGCATGACAGGGGGACAGACCCAGTACTTC. Translating it yields CASSMTGGQTQYF.

This chain links TRBV19 with TRBJ2-2, with a tentative D call TRBD1 (6 bases). Looked up from germline, CDR1 is LNHDA and CDR2 is SQIVND (reference sequence). Trimming stripped 6 bases from V and 3 bases from J, with 14 bases between. CDR3 length: 15 amino acids. In nucleotides, the CDR3 is TGTGCCAGTAGACCCGACAGGACTTACACCGGGGAGCTGTTTTTT. Translation gives CASRPDRTYTGELFF.

The chain joins TRBV6-5 to TRBJ1-2; a weak D match, TRBD1 (5 bases). V was trimmed by 6 bases and J by 3 bases, leaving 11 bases between them. CDR1 is MNHEY and CDR2 is SVGAGI in the germline V gene. The CDR3 is made up of 13 amino acids. Written as DNA, the CDR3 is TGTGCCAGCAGAGCCACAGGCTACTATGGCTACACCTTC. This translates into CASRATGYYGYTF.

The chain carries TRBV28 and TRBJ2-3, with 14 bases aligning to TRBD2. CDR3 size: 15 residues. The germline gives CDR1 MDHEN, CDR2 SYDVKM. Trimming took 6 bases from V and 7 from J; bases not matched to a gene: 6. The CDR3 bases are TGTGCCAGCAGCGAGACTAGCGGGGGGGCAAATACGCAGTATTTT. Translated, it gives CASSETSGGANTQYF.

The chain recombines TRBV4-3 with TRBJ1-1; D unclear. V dropped 1 base and J dropped 7 bases, with 16 bases sitting between them. Germline-derived CDR1 and CDR2 are LGHNA and YSLEER. The CDR3 length is 15 residues. The CDR3 nucleotides are TGCGCCAGCAGCCAAGGATGGTCTTTTGAGATTGAAGCTTTCTTT. It is translated as CASSQGWSFEIEAFF.

The chain links TRBV5-1 to TRBJ2-1; 10 bases fit TRBD2. Germline-derived CDR1 and CDR2 are SGHRS and YFSETQ. J gave up 6 bases and V 1 base, and 7 bases lay outside the gene matches. The CDR3 runs 16 residues. The CDR3 here is CASSLRAGGPPNEQFF. DNA of the CDR3: TGCGCCAGCAGCTTGAGAGCGGGGGGGCCACCCAATGAGCAGTTCTTC.

The chain couples TRBV7-3 to TRBJ1-1, with D possibly being TRBD1 (5 bases). Germline V gene lookup returns CDR1 SGHTA and CDR2 FQGTGA. The CDR3 runs 14 residues. V lost 2 bases, J lost 3 bases, and 10 bases lay in between. The CDR3 coding sequence is TGTGCCAGCAGCTTATTACCAGGGTACACTGAAGCTTTCTTT. This encodes CASSLLPGYTEAFF. Full variable domain (rest looked up from reference TRBV7-3 and TRBJ1-1): GAGVSQTPSNKVTEKGKYVELRCDPISGHTALYWYRQSLGQGPEFLIYFQGTGAADDSGLPNDRFFAVRPEGSVSTLKIQRTERGDSAVYLCASSLLPGYTEAFFGQGTRLTVV.